Following are 5 T cell receptor beta chains from one sample sequenced in a study of CD8+ T cells in alopecia areata. RNA extraction and reverse transcription yielded cDNA as sequencing template. Only in-frame clones appear in the TCRdb table, and some are missing; sequencing was by immunoSEQ multiplex PCR. The data contain about 270,000 clones, 60% of them seen just once; the ten biggest clones take up around 0.92%. Treatment indicated: oral pan-JAK inhibitor, 5-10 mg twice daily. This specimen consisted of CD4+ T cells sorted from blood, obtained at week 52, from a patient treated with tofacitinib. The receptors stem from a human donor with alopecia areata.

This CDR3 is CAWSSVRGYTF. The CDR3 DNA reads TGTGCCTGGTCCTCGGTCCGCGGCTACACCTTC. This chain joins TRBV30 and TRBJ1-2; no reliable D call. CDR1 and CDR2 (germline): GTSNPN, SVGIG (reference sequence). CDR3 length: 11 residues. V was shortened by 5 bases and J by 8 bases, with 12 bases between the two germline ends.

V usage is TRBV7-9 and J usage is TRBJ2-5, with a weak D call TRBD1 (5 bases). This CDR3 is built from 13 residues. The germline gives CDR1 SEHNR, CDR2 FQNEAQ (reference sequence). Between the trimmed V and J ends, which lost 5 bases and 5 bases, there was a span of 12 bases. Here the CDR3 DNA reads TGTGCCAGCAGCCAACCAGGGCTGGAGACCCAGTACTTC. Translation: CASSQPGLETQYF.

The sample holds a few counts of this clone. The CDR3 DNA is TGCAGCGTTGTGGTGGAGTACCAAGAGACCCAGTACTTC. Residues: CSVVVEYQETQYF. The chain links TRBV29-1 to TRBJ2-5; D gene uncertain. V lost 4 bases and J lost 0, with 9 bases in between. CDR3 length equals 13 residues. Germline assignment: CDR1 SQVTM and CDR2 ANQGSEA.

J is TRBJ1-2 and V is TRBV29-1; maybe TRBD1 (6 bases). V lost 5 bases, J lost 5 bases, and 18 bases lay in between. The CDR3 sequence is 14 residues long. The germline gives CDR1 SQVTM, CDR2 ANQGSEA. For the CDR3, the DNA is TGCAGCGTTAACGAAAGGACAGATGGGTATGGCTACACCTTC. It codes for CSVNERTDGYGYTF.

Only one count was recorded for this clone. This chain joins TRBV2 and TRBJ1-5; 7 bases fit TRBD1. CDR3 length equals 13 residues. Looked up from germline, CDR1 is SNHLY and CDR2 is FYNNEI. Trimming removed 9 bases from V and 0 bases from J; junction bases left unmatched: 2. CDR3 in DNA: TGTGCCAGGGGACAGTATAGCAATCAGCCCCAGCATTTT. Encoded protein: CARGQYSNQPQHF.